This TCR beta chain was sequenced for a study of beta chain features in type 1 diabetes. The whole isolated RNA underwent reverse transcription, so sequencing captured expressed TCRB transcripts. Sequencing used immunoSEQ multiplex PCR; TCRdb keeps in-frame clones, though not all of them. There are about 160,000 clones in the sample; about 8% occur only once, and approximately 0.87% lies in the top ten. This clone was recorded a few times. Antigen specificity is unknown. This CDR3 has 15 residues. With 0 bases removed from V and 5 bases from J, the gap between germline ends came to 13 bases. Looked up from germline, CDR1 is LGHNA and CDR2 is YNFKEQ. There was one heparinised blood draw per donor, averaging roughly 0.12 L. Sorted cells reached over 95% purity in every population. General study points: Significant though moderate, a shortening of TCRB CDR3s appeared in all four CD4+ subsets of Type 1 diabetes patients.

This receptor was identified in a woman in her thirties or forties with type 1 diabetes. V and J are TRBV4-2 and TRBJ1-2; D perhaps matches TRBD1 (6 bases). The source material was central memory CD4+ T cells from blood. CDR3 DNA: TGTGCCAGCAGCCAAGATCGGGGGGCGGAATATGGCTACACCTTC. It yields the protein CASSQDRGAEYGYTF.